This TCR beta chain comes out of a study of T cell repertoires in cytomegalovirus infection. Study summary: Public TCR beta signatures provided an indication of both CMV infection and a matching HLA type. Study-wide findings and caveats: The cumulative frequency of public TCR beta families identified carriers of CMV plus the relevant HLA.

Using its own MiXCR run on the reads, TCRdb lists one record per CDR3 protein. This table has some 320,000 distinct CDR3 sequences, around 29% appearing once. J gave up 8 bases and V 4 bases, and 4 bases lay outside the gene matches. There are 12 residues in the CDR3. Worth noting for this clonotype: Its antigen remains unidentified.

This receptor was obtained from a human donor in good health (CMV status not recorded). Some clones in this sample may be carry-over from other donors' samples. The rearrangement links TRBV12-3 or TRBV12-4 to TRBJ1-1; 7 positions match TRBD1. The sequencing here drew on cultured PBMCs, taken from culture after CMV antigen stimulation. CDR3 in amino acids: CASSYRGQEAFF. CDR3 DNA sequence: TGTGCCAGCAGTTATCGGGGACAGGAAGCTTTCTTT.